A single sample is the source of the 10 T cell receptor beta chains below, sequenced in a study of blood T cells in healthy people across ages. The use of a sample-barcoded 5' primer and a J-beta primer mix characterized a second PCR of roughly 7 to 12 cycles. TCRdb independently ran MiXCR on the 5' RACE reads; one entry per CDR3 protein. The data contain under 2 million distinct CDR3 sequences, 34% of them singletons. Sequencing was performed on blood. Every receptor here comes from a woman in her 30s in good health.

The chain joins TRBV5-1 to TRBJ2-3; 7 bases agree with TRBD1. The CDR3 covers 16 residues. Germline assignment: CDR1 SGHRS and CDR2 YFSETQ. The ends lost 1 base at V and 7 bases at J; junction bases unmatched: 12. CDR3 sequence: CASSLSLEGALHTQYF. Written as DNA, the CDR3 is TGCGCCAGCAGCTTGTCCCTAGAGGGGGCCCTCCATACGCAGTATTTT.

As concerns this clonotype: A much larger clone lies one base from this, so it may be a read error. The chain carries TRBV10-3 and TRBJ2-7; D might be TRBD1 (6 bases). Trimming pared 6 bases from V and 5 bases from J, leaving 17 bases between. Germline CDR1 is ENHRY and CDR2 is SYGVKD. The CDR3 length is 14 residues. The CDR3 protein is CAIRGAAALNEQYF. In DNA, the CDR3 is TGTGCCATCAGGGGGGCAGCCGCCCTGAACGAGCAGTACTTC.

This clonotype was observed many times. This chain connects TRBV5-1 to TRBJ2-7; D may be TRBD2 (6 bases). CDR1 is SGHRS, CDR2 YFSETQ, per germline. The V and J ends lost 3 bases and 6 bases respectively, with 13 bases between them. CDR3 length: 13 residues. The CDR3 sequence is CASSWNGGIEQYF. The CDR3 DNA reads TGCGCCAGCAGCTGGAACGGCGGGATCGAGCAGTACTTC.

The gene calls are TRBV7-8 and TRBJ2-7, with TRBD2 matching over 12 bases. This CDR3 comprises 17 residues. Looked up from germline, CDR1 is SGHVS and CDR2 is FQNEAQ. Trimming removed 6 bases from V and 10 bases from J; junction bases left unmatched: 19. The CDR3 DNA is TGTGCCAGCAGTTACCCAGGGCCCAGACTAGCGGGAGACCCCCAGTACTTC. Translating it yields CASSYPGPRLAGDPQYF.

DNA of the CDR3: TGTGCCACCGCCGGGTGGGGTGGAGATACGCAGTATTTT. This sequence encodes CATAGWGGDTQYF. The rearrangement joins TRBV15 to TRBJ2-3; D gene unclear. Germline assignment: CDR1 LNHNV and CDR2 YYDKDF (reference sequence). The CDR3 is 13 residues long. With 8 bases removed from V and 5 bases from J, the gap between germline ends came to 14 bases.

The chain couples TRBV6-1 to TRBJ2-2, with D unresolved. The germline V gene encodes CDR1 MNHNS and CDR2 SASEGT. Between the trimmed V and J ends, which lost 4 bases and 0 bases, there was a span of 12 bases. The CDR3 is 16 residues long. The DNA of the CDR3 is TGTGCCAGCAGTGCAAATCCACAACCGAACACCGGGGAGCTGTTTTTT. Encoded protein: CASSANPQPNTGELFF.

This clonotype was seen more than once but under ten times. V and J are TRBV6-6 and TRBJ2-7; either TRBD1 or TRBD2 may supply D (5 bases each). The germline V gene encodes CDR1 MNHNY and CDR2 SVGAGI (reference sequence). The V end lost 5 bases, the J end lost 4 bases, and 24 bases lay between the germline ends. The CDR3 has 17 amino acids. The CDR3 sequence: CASSPHPRDESLYEQYF. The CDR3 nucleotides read TGTGCCAGCAGTCCACATCCCAGGGACGAGAGCTTATACGAGCAGTACTTC.

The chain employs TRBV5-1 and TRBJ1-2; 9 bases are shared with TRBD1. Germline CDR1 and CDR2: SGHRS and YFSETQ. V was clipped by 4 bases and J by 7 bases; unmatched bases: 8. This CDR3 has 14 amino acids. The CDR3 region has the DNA TGCGCCAGCAGCATGACAGGGGGATCTAGTGGCTACACCTTC. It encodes CASSMTGGSSGYTF.

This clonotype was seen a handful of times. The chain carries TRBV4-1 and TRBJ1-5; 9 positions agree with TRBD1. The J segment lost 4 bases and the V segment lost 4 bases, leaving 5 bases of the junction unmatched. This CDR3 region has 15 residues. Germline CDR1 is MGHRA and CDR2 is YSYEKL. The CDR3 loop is CASSLSGQGNQPQHF. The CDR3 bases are TGCGCCAGCAGCCTTTCTGGACAGGGGAATCAGCCCCAGCATTTT.

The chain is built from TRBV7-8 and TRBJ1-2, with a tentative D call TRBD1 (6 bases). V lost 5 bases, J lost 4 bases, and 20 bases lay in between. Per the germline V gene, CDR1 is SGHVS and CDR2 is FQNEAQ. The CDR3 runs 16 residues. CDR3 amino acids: CASSPRTGQGLYGYTF. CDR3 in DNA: TGTGCCAGCAGCCCAAGGACCGGTCAGGGGCTCTATGGCTACACCTTC.